This T cell receptor (beta chain) originates from a study of T-cell memory formation after mild COVID-19. The CDR3 contains 17 residues. V dropped 1 base and J dropped 0 bases, with 13 bases sitting between them. Germline CDR1 is SEHNR and CDR2 is FQNEAQ (reference sequence). This clonotype was counted only a few times. The antigen is unknown. TCRdb re-called the 5' RACE reads through MiXCR, storing one row per CDR3 protein. The sample has 400,000 to 500,000 distinct CDR3 sequences, 18% seen once; the top ten hold around a fifth. General study results and limits: Contracting CD8+ clones were enriched in EMRA, CD4+ mainly in CM and EM.

J is TRBJ1-3 and V is TRBV7-9; D call uncertain. This TCR came from a man between 18 and 35 years old who had mild COVID-19 (a few samples of this study predate the infection). Cell type and time point are not known. Sequenced: PBMCs or a T cell subset sorted from them (not recorded which). CDR3 residues: CASSLVATASSGNTIYF. CDR3 DNA: TGTGCCAGCAGCTTAGTTGCTACAGCGAGCTCTGGAAACACCATATATTTT.